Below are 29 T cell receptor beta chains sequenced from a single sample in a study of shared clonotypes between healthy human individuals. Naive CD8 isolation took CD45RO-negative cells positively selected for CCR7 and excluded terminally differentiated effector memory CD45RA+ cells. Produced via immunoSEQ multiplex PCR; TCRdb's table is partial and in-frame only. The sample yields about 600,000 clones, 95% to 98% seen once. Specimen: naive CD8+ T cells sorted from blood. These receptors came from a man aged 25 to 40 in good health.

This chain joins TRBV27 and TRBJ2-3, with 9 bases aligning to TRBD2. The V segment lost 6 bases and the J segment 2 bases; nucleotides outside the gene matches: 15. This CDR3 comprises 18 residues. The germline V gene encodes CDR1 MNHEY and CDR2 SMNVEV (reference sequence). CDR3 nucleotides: TGTGCCAGCAGGCGGGAGGGAAGACGAAGGGCACACACAGATACGCAGTATTTT. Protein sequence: CASRREGRRRAHTDTQYF.

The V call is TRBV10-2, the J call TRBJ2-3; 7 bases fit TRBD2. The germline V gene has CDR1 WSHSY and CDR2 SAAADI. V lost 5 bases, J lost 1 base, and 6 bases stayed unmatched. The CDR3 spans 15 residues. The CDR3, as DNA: TGCGCCAGCAGTCGACTAGCCCCAGGCACAGATACGCAGTATTTT. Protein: CASSRLAPGTDTQYF.

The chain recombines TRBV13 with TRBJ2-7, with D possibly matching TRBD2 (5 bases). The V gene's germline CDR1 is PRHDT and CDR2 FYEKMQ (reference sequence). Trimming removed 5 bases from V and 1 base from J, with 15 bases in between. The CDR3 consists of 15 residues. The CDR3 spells CASSGRGEGSYEQYF. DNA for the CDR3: TGTGCCAGCAGCGGACGGGGAGAGGGATCCTACGAGCAGTACTTC.

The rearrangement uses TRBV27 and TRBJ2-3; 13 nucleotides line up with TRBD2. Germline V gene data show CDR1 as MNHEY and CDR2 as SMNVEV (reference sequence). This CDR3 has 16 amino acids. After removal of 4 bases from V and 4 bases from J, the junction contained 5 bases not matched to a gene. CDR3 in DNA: TGTGCCAGCAGTTCACTAGCGGGAGGGCCCCCAGATACGCAGTATTTT. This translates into CASSSLAGGPPDTQYF.

CDR3 DNA sequence: TGTGCCAGCAGCTCGGCGTGGGGGAGGGAGACCCAGTACTTC. Residues: CASSSAWGRETQYF. The genes are TRBV7-8 and TRBJ2-5; possibly TRBD2 for D (6 bases). V lost 4 bases to trimming and J lost 5 bases, with 14 bases between them. This CDR3 comprises 14 residues. Germline V gene data show CDR1 as SGHVS and CDR2 as FQNEAQ.

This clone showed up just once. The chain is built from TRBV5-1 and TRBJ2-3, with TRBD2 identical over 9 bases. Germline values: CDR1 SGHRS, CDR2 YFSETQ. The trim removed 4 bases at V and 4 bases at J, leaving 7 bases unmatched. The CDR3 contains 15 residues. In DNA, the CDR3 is TGCGCCAGCAGCGGCACTAGCGGGTTGGCAGATACGCAGTATTTT. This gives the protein CASSGTSGLADTQYF.

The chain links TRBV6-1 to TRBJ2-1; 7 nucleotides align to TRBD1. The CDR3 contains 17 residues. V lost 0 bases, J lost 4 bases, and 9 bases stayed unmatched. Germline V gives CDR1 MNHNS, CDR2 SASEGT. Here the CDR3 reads CASSEAQTTGPYNEQFF. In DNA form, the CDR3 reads TGTGCCAGCAGTGAAGCGCAAACGACAGGGCCTTACAATGAGCAGTTCTTC.

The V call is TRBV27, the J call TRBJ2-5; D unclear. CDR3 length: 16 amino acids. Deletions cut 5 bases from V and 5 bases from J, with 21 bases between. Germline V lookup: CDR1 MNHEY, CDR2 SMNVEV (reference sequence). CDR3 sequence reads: CASSPARISFLETQYF. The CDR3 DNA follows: TGTGCCAGCAGTCCTGCCAGGATTAGCTTCCTGGAGACCCAGTACTTC.

The CDR3 nucleotides are TGTGCCAGCAGCCTGTCATACTACGAGCAGTACTTC. Translation: CASSLSYYEQYF. The chain links TRBV11-2 to TRBJ2-7; D not certain. Trimming cost V 5 bases and J 3 bases, with 8 bases left between them. This CDR3 region has 12 residues. In germline, CDR1 is SGHAT, CDR2 FQNNGV.

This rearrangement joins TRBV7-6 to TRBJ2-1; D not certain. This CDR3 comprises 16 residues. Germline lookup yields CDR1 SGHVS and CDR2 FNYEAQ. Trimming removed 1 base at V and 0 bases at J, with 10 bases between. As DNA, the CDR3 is TGTGCCAGCAGCTTAGATGGGGATTTCTCCTACAATGAGCAGTTCTTC. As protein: CASSLDGDFSYNEQFF.

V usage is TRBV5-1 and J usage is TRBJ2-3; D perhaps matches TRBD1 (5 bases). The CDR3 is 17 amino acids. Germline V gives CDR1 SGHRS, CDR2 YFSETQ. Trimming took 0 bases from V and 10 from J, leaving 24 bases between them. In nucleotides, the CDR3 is TGCGCCAGCAGCTTGGCACTTGACAGCTTTGGGGATACTGCGCAGTATTTT. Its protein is CASSLALDSFGDTAQYF.

The CDR3 DNA sequence: TGCGCCAGCAGCTTGGGTCCGGGGGTGACCTACAATGAGCAGTTCTTC. Translation: CASSLGPGVTYNEQFF. V gene TRBV5-1 combines with J gene TRBJ2-1; D is perhaps TRBD2 (6 bases). From germline, CDR1 is SGHRS and CDR2 YFSETQ. The CDR3 spans 16 residues. The ends were cut back, 0 bases at V and 2 bases at J, with 12 bases in the middle. The full variable domain, with the rest looked up from reference TRBV5-1 and TRBJ2-1, is KAGVTQTPRYLIKTRGQQVTLSCSPISGHRSVSWYQQTPGQGLQFLFEYFSETQRNKGNFPGRFSGRQFSNSRSEMNVSTLELGDSALYLCASSLGPGVTYNEQFFGPGTRLTVL.

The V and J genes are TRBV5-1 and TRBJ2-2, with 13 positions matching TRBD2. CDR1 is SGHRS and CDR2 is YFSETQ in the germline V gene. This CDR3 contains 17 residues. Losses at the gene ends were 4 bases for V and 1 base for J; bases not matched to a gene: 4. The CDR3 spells CASSKRLAGGNTGELFF. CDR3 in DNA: TGCGCCAGCAGCAAAAGACTAGCGGGAGGGAACACCGGGGAGCTGTTTTTT.

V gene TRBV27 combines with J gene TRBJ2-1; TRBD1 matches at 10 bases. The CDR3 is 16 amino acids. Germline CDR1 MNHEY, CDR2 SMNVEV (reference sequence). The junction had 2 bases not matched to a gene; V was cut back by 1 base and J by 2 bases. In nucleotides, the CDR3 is TGTGCCAGCAGTTTATTCGGACAGGGGGCCTACAATGAGCAGTTCTTC. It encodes CASSLFGQGAYNEQFF.

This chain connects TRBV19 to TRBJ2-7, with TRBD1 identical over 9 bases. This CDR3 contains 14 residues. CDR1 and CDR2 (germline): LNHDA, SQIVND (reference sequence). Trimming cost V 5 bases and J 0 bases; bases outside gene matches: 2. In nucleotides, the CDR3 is TGTGCCAGTAGTGTGACAGGGGGCTCCTACGAGCAGTACTTC. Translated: CASSVTGGSYEQYF.

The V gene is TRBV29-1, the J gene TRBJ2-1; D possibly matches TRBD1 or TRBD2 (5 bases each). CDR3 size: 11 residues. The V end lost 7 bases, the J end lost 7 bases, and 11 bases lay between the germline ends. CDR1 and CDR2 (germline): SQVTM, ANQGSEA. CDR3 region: CSDLEGNEQFF. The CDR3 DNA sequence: TGCAGCGACTTAGAGGGGAATGAGCAGTTCTTC.

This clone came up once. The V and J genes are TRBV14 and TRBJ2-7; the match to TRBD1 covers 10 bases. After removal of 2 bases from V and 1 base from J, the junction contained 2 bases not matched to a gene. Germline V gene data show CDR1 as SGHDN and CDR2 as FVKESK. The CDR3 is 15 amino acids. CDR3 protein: CASSQWTGGSYEQYF. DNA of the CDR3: TGTGCCAGCAGCCAATGGACAGGGGGTTCCTACGAGCAGTACTTC.

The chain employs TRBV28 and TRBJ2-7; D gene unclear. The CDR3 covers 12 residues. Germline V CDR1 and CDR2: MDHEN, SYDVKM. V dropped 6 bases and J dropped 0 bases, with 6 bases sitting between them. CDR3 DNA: TGTGCCAGCAGGGCGGACTCCTACGAGCAGTACTTC. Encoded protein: CASRADSYEQYF.

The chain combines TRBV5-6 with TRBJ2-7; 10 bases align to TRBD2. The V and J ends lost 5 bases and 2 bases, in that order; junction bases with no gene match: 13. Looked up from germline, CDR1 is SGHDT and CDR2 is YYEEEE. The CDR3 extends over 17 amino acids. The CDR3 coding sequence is TGTGCCAGCAGATACGGGACTAGCGCGAGAATAACCTACGAGCAGTACTTC. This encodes CASRYGTSARITYEQYF.

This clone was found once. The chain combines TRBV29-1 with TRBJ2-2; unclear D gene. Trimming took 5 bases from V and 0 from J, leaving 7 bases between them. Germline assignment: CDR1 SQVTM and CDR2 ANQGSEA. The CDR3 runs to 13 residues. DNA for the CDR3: TGCAGCGTTTCTACATCGAACACCGGGGAGCTGTTTTTT. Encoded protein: CSVSTSNTGELFF.

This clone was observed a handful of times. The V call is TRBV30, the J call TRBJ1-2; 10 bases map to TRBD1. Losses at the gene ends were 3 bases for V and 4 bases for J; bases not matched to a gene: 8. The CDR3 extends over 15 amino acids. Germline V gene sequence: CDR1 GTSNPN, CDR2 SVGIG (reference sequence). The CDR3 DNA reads TGTGCCTGGAGGGATCGACAGGGGGCGGGCTATGGCTACACCTTC. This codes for CAWRDRQGAGYGYTF.

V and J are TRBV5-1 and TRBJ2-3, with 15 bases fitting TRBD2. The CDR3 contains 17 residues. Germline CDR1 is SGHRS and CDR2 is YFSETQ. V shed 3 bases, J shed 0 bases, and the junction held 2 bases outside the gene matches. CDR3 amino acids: CASSSGLAGGSTDTQYF. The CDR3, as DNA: TGCGCCAGCAGCTCGGGACTAGCGGGAGGAAGCACAGATACGCAGTATTTT. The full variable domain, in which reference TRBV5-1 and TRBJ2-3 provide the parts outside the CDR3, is KAGVTQTPRYLIKTRGQQVTLSCSPISGHRSVSWYQQTPGQGLQFLFEYFSETQRNKGNFPGRFSGRQFSNSRSEMNVSTLELGDSALYLCASSSGLAGGSTDTQYFGPGTRLTVL.

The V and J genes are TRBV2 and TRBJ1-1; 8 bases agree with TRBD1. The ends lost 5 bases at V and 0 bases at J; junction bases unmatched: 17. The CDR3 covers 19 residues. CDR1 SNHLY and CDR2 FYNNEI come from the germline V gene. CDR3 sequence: CASSISSFPQGAMNTEAFF. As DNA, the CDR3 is TGTGCCAGCAGTATATCCTCCTTTCCGCAGGGGGCCATGAACACTGAAGCTTTCTTT.

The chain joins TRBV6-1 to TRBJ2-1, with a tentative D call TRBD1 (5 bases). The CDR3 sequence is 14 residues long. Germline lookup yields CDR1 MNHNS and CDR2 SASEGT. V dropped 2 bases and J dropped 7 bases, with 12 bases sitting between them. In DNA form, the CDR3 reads TGTGCCAGCAGTGAACTCCCAGGGTTTAATGAGCAGTTCTTC. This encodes CASSELPGFNEQFF.

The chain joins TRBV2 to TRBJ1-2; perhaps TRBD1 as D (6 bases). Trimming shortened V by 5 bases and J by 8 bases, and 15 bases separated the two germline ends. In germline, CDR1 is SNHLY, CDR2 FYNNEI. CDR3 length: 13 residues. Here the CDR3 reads CASSWDISRGYTF. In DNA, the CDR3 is TGTGCCAGCAGTTGGGACATCTCCAGAGGCTACACCTTC.

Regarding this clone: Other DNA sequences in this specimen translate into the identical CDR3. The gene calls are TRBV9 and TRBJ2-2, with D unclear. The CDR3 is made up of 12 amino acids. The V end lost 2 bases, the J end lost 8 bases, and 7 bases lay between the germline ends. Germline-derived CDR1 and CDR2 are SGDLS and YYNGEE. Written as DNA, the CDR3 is TGTGCCAGCAGCGTGGAAGGGGGGGAGCTGTTTTTT. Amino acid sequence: CASSVEGGELFF.

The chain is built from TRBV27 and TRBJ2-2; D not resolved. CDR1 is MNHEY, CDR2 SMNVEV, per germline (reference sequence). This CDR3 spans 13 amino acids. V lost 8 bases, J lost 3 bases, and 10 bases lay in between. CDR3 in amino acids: CASWAAYTGELFF. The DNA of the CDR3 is TGTGCCAGCTGGGCAGCGTACACCGGGGAGCTGTTTTTT.

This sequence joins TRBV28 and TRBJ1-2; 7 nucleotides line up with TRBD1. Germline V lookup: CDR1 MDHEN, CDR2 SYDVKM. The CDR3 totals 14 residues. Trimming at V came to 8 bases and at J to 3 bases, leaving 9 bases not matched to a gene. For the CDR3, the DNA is TGTGCCAGCGACCAGGGGGGCAGGGACTATGGCTACACCTTC. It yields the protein CASDQGGRDYGYTF.

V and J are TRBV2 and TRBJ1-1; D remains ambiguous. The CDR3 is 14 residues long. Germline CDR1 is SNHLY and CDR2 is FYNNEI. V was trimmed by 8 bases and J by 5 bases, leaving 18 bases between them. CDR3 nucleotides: TGTGCCAGCCCGCTGGTATTGACGGTAACTGAAGCTTTCTTT. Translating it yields CASPLVLTVTEAFF.